A selection of T cell receptor beta chains follows, all from one sample in a study of shared clonotypes between healthy human individuals. Using immunoSEQ multiplex PCR, the repertoire was profiled, and TCRdb retains in-frame clones only, with some absent. There are 100,000 or so clones in the sample; over 40% occur only once, and around 15% lies in the top ten. The specimen sequenced was PBMCs. These receptors all come from a woman between 40 and 55 years old in good health. Some clones in this sample may be carry-over from other donors' samples. CDR3s include the opening cysteine and the closing phenylalanine or tryptophan. Each record gives: clone size, J gene, V gene, D gene, CDR3 protein, CDR3 DNA. The D gene is left open where the match is weak. The size entry is marked missing in some rows and otherwise reads once, few, many or a size class.

size: NA
J: TRBJ1-1
V: TRBV30
D: TRBD1
CDR3: CAWRARGQGMFMNTEAFF
DNA: TGTGCCTGGAGGGCAAGAGGACAGGGGATGTTTATGAACACTGAAGCTTTCTTT

size: many
J: TRBJ2-7
V: TRBV5-4
D: TRBD1
CDR3: CASSSRTGETYEQYF
DNA: TGTGCCAGCAGCTCGAGGACAGGGGAGACCTACGAGCAGTACTTC

size: NA
J: TRBJ2-7
V: TRBV29-1
D: TRBD1
CDR3: CSGGQVYEQYF
DNA: TGCAGCGGGGGACAGGTCTACGAGCAGTACTTC

size: many
J: TRBJ1-2
V: TRBV4-3
D: NA
CDR3: CASSQEGSGYYGYTF
DNA: TGCGCCAGCAGCCAAGAGGGGTCAGGGTACTATGGCTACACCTTC

size: NA
J: TRBJ1-2
V: TRBV5-4
D: NA
CDR3: CASSLEGANRRDYGYTF
DNA: TGTGCCAGCAGCTTGGAAGGGGCCAACCGAAGGGACTATGGCTACACCTTC

size: NA
J: TRBJ2-5
V: TRBV5-4
D: TRBD2
CDR3: CASSRTSGGEETQYF
DNA: TGTGCCAGCAGCCGTACTAGCGGGGGGGAAGAGACCCAGTACTTC

size: many
J: TRBJ2-2
V: TRBV18
D: TRBD2
CDR3: CASSPSGVAGELFF
DNA: TGTGCCAGCTCACCAAGCGGGGTAGCCGGGGAGCTGTTTTTT

size: many
J: TRBJ1-1
V: TRBV2
D: TRBD1
CDR3: CASREGALTEAFF
DNA: TGTGCCAGCAGGGAGGGGGCACTCACTGAAGCTTTCTTT

size: many
J: TRBJ2-1
V: TRBV18
D: NA
CDR3: CASSPPTEVGEQFF
DNA: TGTGCCAGCTCACCACCGACCGAAGTCGGTGAGCAGTTCTTC

size: NA
J: TRBJ1-5
V: TRBV6-1
D: NA
CDR3: CASSVLSGYSNQPQHF
DNA: TGTGCCAGCAGTGTTCTATCGGGTTATAGCAATCAGCCCCAGCATTTT

size: NA
J: TRBJ2-3
V: TRBV7-8
D: TRBD2
CDR3: CASSQLTSGRATDTQYF
DNA: TGTGCCAGCAGCCAGCTAACTAGCGGGAGGGCCACAGATACGCAGTATTTT

size: NA
J: TRBJ2-7
V: TRBV4-1
D: TRBD1
CDR3: CASSPGQGSYEQYF
DNA: TGCGCCAGCAGCCCGGGACAGGGTAGCTACGAGCAGTACTTC

size: many
J: TRBJ1-5
V: TRBV30
D: TRBD1
CDR3: CAWNPTGGAERPQHF
DNA: TGTGCCTGGAACCCGACAGGGGGCGCGGAAAGGCCCCAGCATTTT

size: NA
J: TRBJ2-7
V: TRBV6-6
D: TRBD2
CDR3: CASKAGTSGRWEQYF
DNA: TGTGCCAGCAAGGCCGGGACTAGCGGGCGTTGGGAGCAGTACTTC

size: many
J: TRBJ1-1
V: TRBV30
D: NA
CDR3: CAWMIADGAFF
DNA: TGTGCCTGGATGATTGCGGATGGGGCTTTCTTT

size: NA
J: TRBJ1-1
V: TRBV5-6
D: NA
CDR3: CASSLAMGARAFF
DNA: TGTGCCAGCAGCTTGGCCATGGGGGCAAGGGCTTTCTTT

size: NA
J: TRBJ2-5
V: TRBV20-1
D: NA
CDR3: CSATAWEAQYF
DNA: TGCAGTGCTACAGCATGGGAGGCCCAGTACTTC

size: NA
J: TRBJ2-7
V: TRBV29-1
D: TRBD2
CDR3: CSVATSARYEQYF
DNA: TGCAGCGTTGCGACTAGCGCAAGATACGAGCAGTACTTC

size: once
J: TRBJ2-3
V: TRBV29-1
D: TRBD2
CDR3: CSVWGGLAASTDTQYF
DNA: TGCAGCGTCTGGGGGGGACTAGCGGCCAGCACAGATACGCAGTATTTT

size: medium-sized
J: TRBJ1-5
V: TRBV5-6
D: NA
CDR3: CASSLGPGEQPQHF
DNA: TGTGCCAGCAGCTTGGGGCCGGGAGAACAGCCCCAGCATTTT

size: many
J: TRBJ2-3
V: TRBV29-1
D: NA
CDR3: CSVVLPVTSTDTQYF
DNA: TGCAGCGTTGTCTTGCCGGTAACTAGCACAGATACGCAGTATTTT

size: NA
J: TRBJ2-7
V: TRBV13
D: NA
CDR3: CASSLRGYEQYF
DNA: TGTGCCAGCAGTCTAAGGGGGTACGAGCAGTACTTC

size: NA
J: TRBJ1-4
V: TRBV18
D: NA
CDR3: CASSPFTATTNEKLFF
DNA: TGTGCCAGCTCACCATTTACCGCTACAACTAATGAAAAACTGTTTTTT

size: NA
J: TRBJ2-3
V: TRBV5-1
D: NA
CDR3: CASSLVPADTQYF
DNA: TGCGCCAGCAGCTTGGTGCCTGCAGATACGCAGTATTTT

size: few
J: TRBJ1-2
V: TRBV30
D: TRBD1
CDR3: CAIDRAAGYTF
DNA: TGTGCCATAGACAGGGCCGCTGGCTACACCTTC

size: NA
J: TRBJ2-5
V: TRBV5-1
D: TRBD2
CDR3: CASSFSGSHGETQYF
DNA: TGCGCCAGCAGCTTTAGCGGGAGCCATGGTGAGACCCAGTACTTC

size: NA
J: TRBJ2-7
V: TRBV7-9
D: TRBD2
CDR3: CASSLQAGGPSAEQYF
DNA: TGTGCCAGCAGCTTGCAAGCGGGAGGCCCCTCCGCCGAGCAGTACTTC

size: medium-sized
J: TRBJ2-1
V: TRBV9
D: TRBD2
CDR3: CASSVETSIDEQFF
DNA: TGTGCCAGCAGCGTCGAGACTAGCATCGATGAGCAGTTCTTC

size: NA
J: TRBJ1-5
V: TRBV4-1
D: NA
CDR3: CASSQVRETYSNQPQHF
DNA: TGCGCCAGCAGCCAAGTCCGGGAAACCTATAGCAATCAGCCCCAGCATTTT

size: NA
J: TRBJ2-7
V: TRBV6-1
D: TRBD1
CDR3: CASSPRTGGFEQYF
DNA: TGTGCCAGCAGTCCTCGGACAGGGGGCTTCGAGCAGTACTTC

size: few
J: TRBJ2-6
V: TRBV6-4
D: NA
CDR3: CASTMSSGANVLTF
DNA: TGTGCCAGCACTATGAGCTCTGGGGCCAACGTCCTGACTTTC

size: many
J: TRBJ1-2
V: TRBV30
D: NA
CDR3: CAWSVPAFFTGYTF
DNA: TGTGCCTGGAGTGTACCGGCCTTCTTTACTGGCTACACCTTC

size: NA
J: TRBJ2-5
V: TRBV7-4
D: NA
CDR3: CASSLSGSAGETQYF
DNA: TGTGCCAGCAGCTTAAGTGGGAGCGCGGGGGAGACCCAGTACTTC

size: many
J: TRBJ1-2
V: TRBV7-3
D: NA
CDR3: CASSLGSVLYGYTF
DNA: TGTGCCAGCAGCTTAGGGTCTGTCCTCTATGGCTACACCTTC

size: NA
J: TRBJ1-2
V: TRBV28
D: NA
CDR3: CATVNYGYTF
DNA: TGTGCCACCGTTAACTATGGCTACACCTTC

size: NA
J: TRBJ2-6
V: TRBV19
D: TRBD1
CDR3: CASSGRQGPESSGANVLTF
DNA: TGTGCCAGTAGTGGAAGACAGGGGCCAGAGAGCTCTGGGGCCAACGTCCTGACTTTC

size: NA
J: TRBJ2-7
V: TRBV28
D: TRBD2
CDR3: CASSLGLADYEQYF
DNA: TGTGCCAGCAGTTTAGGCCTAGCGGACTACGAGCAGTACTTC

size: NA
J: TRBJ2-3
V: TRBV9
D: NA
CDR3: CASSVSDYTDTQYF
DNA: TGTGCCAGCAGCGTATCTGATTACACAGATACGCAGTATTTT

size: NA
J: TRBJ2-7
V: TRBV6-6
D: TRBD1
CDR3: CASSVGTANTYEQYF
DNA: TGTGCCAGCAGTGTAGGGACAGCTAACACCTACGAGCAGTACTTC

size: NA
J: TRBJ1-4
V: TRBV28
D: NA
CDR3: CASSPGARHEKLFF
DNA: TGTGCCAGCAGTCCTGGGGCCAGGCATGAAAAACTGTTTTTT

size: NA
J: TRBJ1-1
V: TRBV18
D: NA
CDR3: CASSRAGSEAFF
DNA: TGTGCCAGCTCACGAGCGGGCTCTGAAGCTTTCTTT